These T cell receptor beta chains were read from a single sample in a study of blood T cell repertoires in COVID-19. Using immunoSEQ multiplex PCR, the repertoire was profiled, and TCRdb retains in-frame clones only, with some absent. Of tens of thousands of clones listed, about 90% are singletons. The sample taken for sequencing was peripheral blood. These receptors came from a woman aged 80 or older with active or convalescent COVID-19. Each CDR3 is given with its conserved first and last residue. The order of the fields is D gene, V gene, clone size, J gene, CDR3 DNA, CDR3 protein. D genes are given only for firm matches. Size tells how often a clone was seen (once, few, many) or the class of an expanded clone, and some rows leave it out.

>TRBD1|TRBV15|few|TRBJ1-4
TGTGCCACCAGCAGAGTCAGGGGGGAAGGAAAACTGTTTTTT
CATSRVRGEGKLFF
>.|TRBV7-2|.|TRBJ1-5
TGTGCCAGCAGCCCACAGGGAGGCAATCAGCCCCAGCATTTT
CASSPQGGNQPQHF
>TRBD2|TRBV18|.|TRBJ2-1
TGTGCCAGCTCACCACGGGGACCTAGCGGAGGGCAATCCTACAATGAGCAGTTCTTC
CASSPRGPSGGQSYNEQFF
>TRBD2|TRBV7-2|.|TRBJ2-2
TGTGCCAGCAGCCCTCTAGCGGGAGGTGTGACCGGGGAGCTGTTTTTT
CASSPLAGGVTGELFF
>TRBD1|TRBV2|.|TRBJ1-4
TGTGCCCACGCCGGGACAGCTAATGAAAAACTGTTTTTT
CAHAGTANEKLFF
>TRBD1|TRBV7-9|.|TRBJ1-4
TGTGCCAGCAGCTTGACAGGGTCCTATGAAAAACTGTTTTTT
CASSLTGSYEKLFF
>.|TRBV6-5|.|TRBJ2-5
TGTGCCAGCGGCCCTCGGCGGGCCAAAGAGACCCAGTACTTC
CASGPRRAKETQYF
>.|TRBV3-1/TRBV3-2|.|TRBJ1-2
TGTGCCAGCAGCCAAGTTAGGGGTGGGATCTATGGCTACACCTTC
CASSQVRGGIYGYTF
>.|TRBV27|.|TRBJ2-7
TGTGCCAGCAGTTTATACGGGAGTAGCGACGAGCAGTACTTC
CASSLYGSSDEQYF
>TRBD2|TRBV7-9|.|TRBJ2-7
TGTGCCAGCAGCTACTCTAGCGGGAGTGGCGAGCAGTACTTC
CASSYSSGSGEQYF
>.|TRBV19|.|TRBJ2-2
TGTGCCAGTAGTCAGGCCGGGGAGCTGTTTTTT
CASSQAGELFF
>TRBD2|TRBV19|.|TRBJ2-1
TGTGCCAGTAGTATTCCCCGACTAGCGGGTAGCTCCTACAATGAGCAGTTCTTC
CASSIPRLAGSSYNEQFF
>TRBD1|TRBV7-3|.|TRBJ1-4
TGTGCCAGCAGCTCAACAGGGGGTTTCGAAAAACTGTTTTTT
CASSSTGGFEKLFF
>.|TRBV5-1|once|TRBJ1-2
TGCGCCAGCAGCTTGGCGGGGGGGCGGATCTATGGCTACACCTTC
CASSLAGGRIYGYTF
>.|TRBV9|.|TRBJ1-2
TGTGCCAGCAGCGTAGACGGGGCTAACTATGGCTACACCTTC
CASSVDGANYGYTF
>TRBD1|TRBV18|.|TRBJ1-5
TGTGCCAGCTCACCAACAGGGGTGGGCAATCAGCCCCAGCATTTT
CASSPTGVGNQPQHF
>.|TRBV12-5|.|TRBJ1-6
TGTGCTAGTGGCCCCGAGAGTACCAATTCACCCCTCCACTTT
CASGPESTNSPLHF
>.|TRBV19|.|TRBJ2-7
TGTGCCAGTAAAGCTTCCGTACAGATCTACGAGCAGTACTTC
CASKASVQIYEQYF